This TCR beta chain was sequenced during a study of blood T cell repertoires in COVID-19. At the level of the study: Samples representing acute and convalescent COVID-19 were sourced from the United States, Italy and Spain. Sources were T cells, B-cell-depleted T cells, or PBMCs; the material itself was cDNA or gDNA.

This clone has only a few counts. How the authors handled the data: Quantification of nucleated cells was approximated via reference gene primer amplification. Repertoires were generated with immunoSEQ multiplex PCR, while TCRdb's copy carries only in-frame clones and drops some. From that table come the V and J calls and clone size; the DNA was used to work out D and trimming. The sample has 150,000 to 250,000 clones, approximately 84% seen once. This CDR3 has 14 amino acids. The J segment lost 6 bases and the V segment lost 8 bases, leaving 7 bases of the junction unmatched. The germline V gene encodes CDR1 SQVTM and CDR2 ANQGSEA.

V gene TRBV29-1 combines with J gene TRBJ2-1; 13 nucleotides line up with TRBD2. Material: peripheral blood. This clonotype originated in a human donor with acute or convalescent COVID-19. The donor label of this sample is uncertain. The CDR3, as DNA: TGCAGCTCGAGGACTAGCGGGAGACCCAATGAGCAGTTCTTC. This encodes CSSRTSGRPNEQFF.